This T cell receptor (beta chain) was captured by sequencing in a study of cytomegalovirus exposure and HLA in healthy donors. The donors gave bone marrow, and they were healthy. Study observations and caveats: A previous analysis found most TCR beta V segments productive roughly 87% or roughly 30% of the time. Some V segments (TRBV6-2 and TRBV6-3 among them) were excluded as indistinguishable.

Germline loops: CDR1 KGHSH, CDR2 LQKENI. The CDR3 runs to 16 residues. V shed 3 bases and J 2 bases; nucleotides not matched to a gene: 5. Comment on this clone: What it recognizes is unknown.

Primers: 60 Vbeta forward and 13 Jbeta reverse. Sequenced by immunoSEQ multiplex PCR; TCRdb stores in-frame clones only, minus some. The sample gives approximately 170,000 clones, 68% of which show up once; approximately 1.5% is in the top ten. V gene TRBV18 combines with J gene TRBJ2-2, with 8 bases lining up with TRBD1. This clonotype was sampled from a man aged 50 to 59 in good health and CMV-seronegative. Sequencing input: PBMCs. CDR3 loop: CASSPSAGGNTGELFF. In DNA, the CDR3 is TGTGCCAGCTCACCGTCGGCAGGGGGCAACACCGGGGAGCTGTTTTTT.